This T cell receptor (beta chain) appears in the sequencing data of a study of blood T cell repertoires in COVID-19 (dated by TCRdb to 2020 to 2022). About the full investigation: Samples covering the acute and convalescent phases of COVID-19 were provided by collaborators in the United States, Italy and Spain. The repertoires were released in a freely available public database intended as a resource for research on the immune response to SARS-CoV-2. The samples were drawn from two sources: the first 160 participants of the ongoing ImmuneRACE study, and 1,000 to 1,500 subjects contributed by 6 global collaborators. The sample metadata nearly always contained a de-identified subject ID, COVID-19 status, age in years and sex. The prospective study material was composed of cDNA or gDNA derived from T cells, B-cell-depleted T cells, or PBMCs. Where available, HLA class I and class II types were taken from metadata supplied by the sample provider and were not determined by assay-based typing. Subjects who had been exposed to COVID-19, were actively infected with it, or had recovered from it provided the deeply sampled blood TCRbeta repertoires that made up the dataset.

TCRbeta CDR3 regions were amplified from genomic DNA using the immunoSEQ Assay, a bias-controlled multiplex PCR. The source study handled its data this way. The number of nucleated cells in each sample was estimated by amplification of reference gene primers within the assay. To quantify the absolute abundance of each unique TCRbeta CDR3 rearrangement, sequence reads were collapsed and filtered. Productive Simpson clonality was computed per sample as the square root of Simpson's diversity index over productive rearrangements. TCRdb holds this immuneACCESS table with in-frame rearrangements only. Some clones are missing; in checked studies, unresolved V genes explain under half, and the rest has no known cause. Clone size and the V and J calls come from that table; the DNA yielded D and trimming. In all, the sample holds 95,000 to 110,000 clones, and roughly 87% of those were seen once. Of the sample, 6.2% is held by the ten largest clones.

CDR1 and CDR2, looked up from the germline V gene, are SGHDT and YYEEEE. V gives up 3 bases and J gives up 0 bases, and the segment between their germline ends measures 7 bases. The CDR3 starts with the cysteine, ends with the phenylalanine, and has 14 residues. Only CDR3 DNA is held: 42 bases, read in frame from base 1. Overall results and qualifications from the work: The amount of clinical and demographic metadata varied by source and participant and was provided uncurated.

As concerns this clone: Its antigen remains unidentified. No base-level quality is on record; no much larger clone is a single base apart.

Whole blood was collected in K2EDTA tubes by collaborating institutions according to the institutions' own protocols. For TCRbeta analysis, collaborator samples were shipped as frozen whole blood, as isolated PBMCs, or as DNA extracted from either sample type. This TCR derives from a human donor in a cohort sampled during active COVID-19. The V and J genes are TRBV5-6 and TRBJ2-1; the D gene cannot be named for sure. The material sequenced was peripheral blood. The DNA sequence is TGTGCCAGCAGCTCGCTCGGCTCCTACAATGAGCAGTTCTTC. It translates as CASSSLGSYNEQFF.